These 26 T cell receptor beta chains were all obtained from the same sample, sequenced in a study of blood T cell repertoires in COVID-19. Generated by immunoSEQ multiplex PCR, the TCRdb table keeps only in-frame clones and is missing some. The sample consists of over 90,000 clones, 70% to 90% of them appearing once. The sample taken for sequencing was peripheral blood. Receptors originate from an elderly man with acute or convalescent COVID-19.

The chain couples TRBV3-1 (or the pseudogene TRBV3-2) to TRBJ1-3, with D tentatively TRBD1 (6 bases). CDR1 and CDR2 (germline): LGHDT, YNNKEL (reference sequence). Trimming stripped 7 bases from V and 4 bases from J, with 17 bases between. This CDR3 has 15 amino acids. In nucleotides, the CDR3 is TGTGCCAGCACCCCGAACAGGGACCCGGGAAACACCATATATTTT. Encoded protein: CASTPNRDPGNTIYF.

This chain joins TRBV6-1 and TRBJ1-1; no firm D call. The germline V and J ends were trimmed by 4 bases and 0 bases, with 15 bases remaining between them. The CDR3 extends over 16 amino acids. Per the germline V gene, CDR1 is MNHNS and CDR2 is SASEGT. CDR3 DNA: TGTGCCAGCAGTGGGGGAGACGTGAAGTTGAACACTGAAGCTTTCTTT. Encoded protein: CASSGGDVKLNTEAFF.

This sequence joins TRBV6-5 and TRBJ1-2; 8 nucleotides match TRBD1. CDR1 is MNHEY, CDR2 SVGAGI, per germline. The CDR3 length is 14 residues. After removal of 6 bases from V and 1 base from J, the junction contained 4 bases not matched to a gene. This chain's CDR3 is CASRSGGDNYGYTF. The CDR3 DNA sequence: TGTGCCAGCAGGTCAGGGGGCGATAACTATGGCTACACCTTC.

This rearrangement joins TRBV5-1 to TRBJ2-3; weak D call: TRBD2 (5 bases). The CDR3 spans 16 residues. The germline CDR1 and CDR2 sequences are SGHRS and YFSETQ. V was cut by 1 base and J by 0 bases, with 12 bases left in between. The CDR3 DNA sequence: TGCGCCAGCAGCTTGTATCCGGGATCTAGCACAGATACGCAGTATTTT. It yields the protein CASSLYPGSSTDTQYF.

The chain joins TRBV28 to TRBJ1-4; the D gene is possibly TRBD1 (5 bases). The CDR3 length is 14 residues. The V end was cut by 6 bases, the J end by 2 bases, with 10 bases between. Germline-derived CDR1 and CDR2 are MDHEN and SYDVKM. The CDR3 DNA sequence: TGTGCCAGCAGCCGGGGGATTACTAATGAAAAACTGTTTTTT. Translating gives CASSRGITNEKLFF.

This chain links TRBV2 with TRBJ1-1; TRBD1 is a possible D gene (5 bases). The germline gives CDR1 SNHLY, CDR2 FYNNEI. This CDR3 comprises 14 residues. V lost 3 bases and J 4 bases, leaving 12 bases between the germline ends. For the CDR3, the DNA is TGTGCCAGCAGTGACTGGGGCAGCAGCACTGAAGCTTTCTTT. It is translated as CASSDWGSSTEAFF. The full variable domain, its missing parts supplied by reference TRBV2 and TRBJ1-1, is EPEVTQTPSHQVTQMGQEVILRCVPISNHLYFYWYRQILGQKVEFLVSFYNNEISEKSEIFDDQFSVERPDGSNFTLKIRSTKLEDSAMYFCASSDWGSSTEAFFGQGTRLTVV.

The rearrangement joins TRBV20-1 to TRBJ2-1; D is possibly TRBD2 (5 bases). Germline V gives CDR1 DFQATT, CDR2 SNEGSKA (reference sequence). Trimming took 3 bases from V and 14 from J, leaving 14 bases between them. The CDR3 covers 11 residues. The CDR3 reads CSASITGSEFF. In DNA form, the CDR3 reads TGCAGTGCTAGTATTACGGGGTCAGAGTTCTTC.

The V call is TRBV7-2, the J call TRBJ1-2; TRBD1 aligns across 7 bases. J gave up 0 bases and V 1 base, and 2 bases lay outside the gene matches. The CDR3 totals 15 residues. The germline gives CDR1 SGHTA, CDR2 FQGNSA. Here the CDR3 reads CASSLGTGANYGYTF. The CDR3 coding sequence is TGTGCCAGCAGCTTAGGCACAGGGGCTAACTATGGCTACACCTTC.

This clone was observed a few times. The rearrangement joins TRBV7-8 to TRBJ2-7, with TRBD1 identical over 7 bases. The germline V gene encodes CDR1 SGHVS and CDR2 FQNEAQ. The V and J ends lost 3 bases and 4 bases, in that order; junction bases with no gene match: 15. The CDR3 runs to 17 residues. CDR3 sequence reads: CASSFSLTGSSYYEQYF. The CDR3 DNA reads TGTGCCAGCAGCTTCAGTCTGACAGGGTCTTCCTATTACGAGCAGTACTTC.

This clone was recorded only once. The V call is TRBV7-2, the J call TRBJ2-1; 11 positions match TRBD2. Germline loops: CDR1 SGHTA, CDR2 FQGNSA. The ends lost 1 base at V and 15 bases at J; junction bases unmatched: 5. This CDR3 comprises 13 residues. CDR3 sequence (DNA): TGTGCCAGCAGCTTAGAAGGGACTAGCGGATCGTTCTTC. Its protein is CASSLEGTSGSFF.

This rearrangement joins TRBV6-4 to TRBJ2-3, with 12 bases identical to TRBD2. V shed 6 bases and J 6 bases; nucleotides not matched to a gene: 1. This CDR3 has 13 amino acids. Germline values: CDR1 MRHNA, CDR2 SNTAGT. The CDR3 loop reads CASSGLAGDTQYF. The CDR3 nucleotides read TGTGCCAGCAGCGGACTAGCGGGGGATACGCAGTATTTT.

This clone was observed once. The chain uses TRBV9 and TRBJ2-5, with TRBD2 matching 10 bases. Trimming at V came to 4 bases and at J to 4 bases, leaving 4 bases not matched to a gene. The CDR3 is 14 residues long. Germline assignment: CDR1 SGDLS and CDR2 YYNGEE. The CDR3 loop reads CASSSGLAVETQYF. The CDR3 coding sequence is TGTGCCAGCAGCTCTGGACTAGCGGTAGAGACCCAGTACTTC.

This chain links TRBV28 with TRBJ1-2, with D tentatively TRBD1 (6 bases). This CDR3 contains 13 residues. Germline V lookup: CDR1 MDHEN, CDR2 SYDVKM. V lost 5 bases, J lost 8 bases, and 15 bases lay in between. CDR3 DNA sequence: TGTGCCAGCAGTAGCGGGGGGGCGAACGGCTACACCTTC. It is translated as CASSSGGANGYTF.

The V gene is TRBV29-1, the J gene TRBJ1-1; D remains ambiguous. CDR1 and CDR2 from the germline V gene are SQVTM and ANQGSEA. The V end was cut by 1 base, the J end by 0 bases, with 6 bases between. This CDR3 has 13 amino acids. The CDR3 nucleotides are TGCAGCGTTGAAGTCAGGTTGAACACTGAAGCTTTCTTT. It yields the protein CSVEVRLNTEAFF.

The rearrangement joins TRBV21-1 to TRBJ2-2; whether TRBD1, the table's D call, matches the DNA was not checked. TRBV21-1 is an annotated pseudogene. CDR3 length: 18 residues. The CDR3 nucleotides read TGTGCCAGCAGCAAACCTCCTCCGGGACAGGGGGATGGCGGGGAGCTGTTTTTT. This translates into CASSKPPPGQGDGGELFF.

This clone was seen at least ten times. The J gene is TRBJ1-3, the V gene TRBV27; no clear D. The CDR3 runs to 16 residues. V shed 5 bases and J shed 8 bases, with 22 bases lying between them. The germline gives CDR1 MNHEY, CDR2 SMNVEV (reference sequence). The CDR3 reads CASSPAIGSPADTIYF. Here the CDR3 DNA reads TGTGCCAGCAGTCCGGCGATCGGATCCCCGGCGGACACCATATATTTT.

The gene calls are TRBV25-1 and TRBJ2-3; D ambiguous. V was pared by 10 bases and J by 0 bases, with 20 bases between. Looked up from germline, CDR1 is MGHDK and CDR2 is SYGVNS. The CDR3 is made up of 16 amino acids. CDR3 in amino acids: CATPRHQNPSTDTQYF. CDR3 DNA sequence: TGTGCCACCCCGAGACACCAGAACCCAAGCACAGATACGCAGTATTTT.

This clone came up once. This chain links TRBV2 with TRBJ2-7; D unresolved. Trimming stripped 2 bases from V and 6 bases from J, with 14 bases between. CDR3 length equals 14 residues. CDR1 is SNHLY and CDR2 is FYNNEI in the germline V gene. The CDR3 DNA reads TGTGCCAGCAGTGAATCACGAGGCCCCCTCGAGCAGTACTTC. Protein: CASSESRGPLEQYF.

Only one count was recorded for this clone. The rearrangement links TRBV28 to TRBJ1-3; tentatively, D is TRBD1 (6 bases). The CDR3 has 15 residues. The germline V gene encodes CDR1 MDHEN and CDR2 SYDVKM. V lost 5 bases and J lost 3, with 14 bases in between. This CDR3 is CASSLTTGLGNTIYF. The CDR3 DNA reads TGTGCCAGCAGTCTTACGACAGGACTTGGAAACACCATATATTTT. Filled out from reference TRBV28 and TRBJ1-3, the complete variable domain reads DVKVTQSSRYLVKRTGEKVFLECVQDMDHENMFWYRQDPGLGLRLIYFSYDVKMKEKGDIPEGYSVSREKKERFSLILESASTNQTSMYLCASSLTTGLGNTIYFGEGSWLTVV.

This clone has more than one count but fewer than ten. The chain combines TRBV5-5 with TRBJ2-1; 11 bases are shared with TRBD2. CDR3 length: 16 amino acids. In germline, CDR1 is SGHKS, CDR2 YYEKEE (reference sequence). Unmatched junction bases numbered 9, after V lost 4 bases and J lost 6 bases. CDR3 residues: CASSPWGTSGLNEQFF. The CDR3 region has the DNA TGTGCCAGCAGCCCCTGGGGGACTAGCGGCCTCAATGAGCAGTTCTTC. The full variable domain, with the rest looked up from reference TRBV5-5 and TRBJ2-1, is DAGVTQSPTHLIKTRGQQVTLRCSPISGHKSVSWYQQVLGQGPQFIFQYYEKEERGRGNFPDRFSARQFPNYSSELNVNALLLGDSALYLCASSPWGTSGLNEQFFGPGTRLTVL.

The CDR3 region is CASSQEYGGSGGTGELFF. CDR3 nucleotides: TGTGCCAGCAGCCAAGAGTATGGGGGCTCCGGGGGGACCGGGGAGCTGTTTTTT. The gene calls are TRBV3-1 (or the pseudogene TRBV3-2) and TRBJ2-2; D might be TRBD2 (7 bases). The germline gives CDR1 LGHDT, CDR2 YNNKEL (reference sequence). The CDR3 has 18 residues. V lost 0 bases to trimming and J lost 5 bases, with 19 bases between them.

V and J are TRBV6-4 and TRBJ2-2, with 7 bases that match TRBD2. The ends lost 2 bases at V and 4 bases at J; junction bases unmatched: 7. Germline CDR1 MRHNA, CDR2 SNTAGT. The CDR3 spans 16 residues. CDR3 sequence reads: CASSDIAGRGTGELFF. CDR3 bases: TGTGCCAGCAGTGACATCGCAGGGAGGGGCACCGGGGAGCTGTTTTTT.

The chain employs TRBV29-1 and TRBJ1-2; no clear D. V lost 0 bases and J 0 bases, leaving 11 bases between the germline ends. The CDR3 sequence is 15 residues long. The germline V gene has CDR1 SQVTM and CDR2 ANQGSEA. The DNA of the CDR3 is TGCAGCGTTGAAGATTCTGGCCGGGCTAACTATGGCTACACCTTC. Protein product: CSVEDSGRANYGYTF.

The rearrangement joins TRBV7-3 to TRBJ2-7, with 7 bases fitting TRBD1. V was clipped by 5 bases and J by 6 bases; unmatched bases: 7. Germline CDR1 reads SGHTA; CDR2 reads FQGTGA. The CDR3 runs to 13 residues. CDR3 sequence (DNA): TGTGCCAGCAGCCTGCGACAGGGTTCCGAGCAGTACTTC. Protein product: CASSLRQGSEQYF.

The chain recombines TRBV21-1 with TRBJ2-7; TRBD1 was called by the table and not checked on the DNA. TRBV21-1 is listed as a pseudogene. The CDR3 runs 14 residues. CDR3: CASSKGRDRFKQYF. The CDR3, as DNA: TGTGCCAGCAGCAAAGGCCGGGACAGGTTCAAGCAGTACTTC.

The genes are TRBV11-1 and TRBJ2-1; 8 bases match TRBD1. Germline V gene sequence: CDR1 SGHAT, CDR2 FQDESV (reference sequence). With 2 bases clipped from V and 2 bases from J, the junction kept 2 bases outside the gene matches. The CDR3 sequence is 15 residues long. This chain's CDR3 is CASSLLQGAYNEQFF. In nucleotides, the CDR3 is TGTGCCAGCAGCTTACTACAGGGGGCCTACAATGAGCAGTTCTTC. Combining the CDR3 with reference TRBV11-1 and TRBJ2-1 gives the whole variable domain EAEVAQSPRYKITEKSQAVAFWCDPISGHATLYWYRQILGQGPELLVQFQDESVVDDSQLPKDRFSAERLKGVDSTLKIQPAELGDSAMYLCASSLLQGAYNEQFFGPGTRLTVL.